This passage covers 21 T cell receptor beta chains from one sample sequenced in a study of blood T cell repertoires in COVID-19. TCRdb's copy holds only in-frame clones and misses some; the assay was immunoSEQ multiplex PCR. The table shows roughly 150,000 clones, with 87% occurring only once. The specimen sequenced was peripheral blood. These receptors all stem from a human donor in a cohort sampled during active COVID-19.

J is TRBJ2-3 and V is TRBV28, with 9 positions matching TRBD2. CDR1 and CDR2 from the germline V gene are MDHEN and SYDVKM. The trim removed 8 bases at V and 0 bases at J, leaving 12 bases unmatched. The CDR3 runs to 17 residues. The CDR3 DNA sequence: TGTGCCAGCCCACCTGGGGCGGGAGGGCCTAGCACAGATACGCAGTATTTT. Translated, it gives CASPPGAGGPSTDTQYF. Full variable domain (rest looked up from reference TRBV28 and TRBJ2-3): DVKVTQSSRYLVKRTGEKVFLECVQDMDHENMFWYRQDPGLGLRLIYFSYDVKMKEKGDIPEGYSVSREKKERFSLILESASTNQTSMYLCASPPGAGGPSTDTQYFGPGTRLTVL.

The sample holds one count of this clone. The gene calls are TRBV19 and TRBJ1-1; 11 bases line up with TRBD1. The CDR3 extends over 17 amino acids. Germline CDR1 is LNHDA and CDR2 is SQIVND (reference sequence). V lost 7 bases and J lost 5; bases outside the gene matches: 15. CDR3 sequence reads: CASITSRDRGSGTEAFF. The CDR3 bases are TGTGCCAGTATCACCAGCCGGGACAGGGGGTCCGGGACTGAAGCTTTCTTT.

In its sample, this clone was seen a few times. The CDR3 sequence is CASSQVYRGVETQYF. CDR3 coding DNA: TGTGCCAGCAGCCAAGTATACAGGGGGGTAGAGACCCAGTACTTC. The genes are TRBV3-1 (or the pseudogene TRBV3-2) and TRBJ2-5, with 8 nucleotides matching TRBD1. Germline V gives CDR1 LGHDT, CDR2 YNNKEL (reference sequence). The CDR3 covers 15 residues. Losses at the gene ends were 1 base for V and 4 bases for J; bases not matched to a gene: 5.

This chain links TRBV4-1 with TRBJ2-3; the D is unclear. This CDR3 spans 12 amino acids. CDR1 is MGHRA and CDR2 is YSYEKL in the germline V gene. Deletions cut 0 bases from V and 7 bases from J, with 5 bases between. CDR3 loop: CASSQERHTQYF. DNA for the CDR3: TGCGCCAGCAGCCAAGAGAGGCATACGCAGTATTTT.

V gene TRBV4-3 combines with J gene TRBJ2-1, with D perhaps TRBD2 (5 bases). Germline V CDR1 and CDR2: LGHNA, YSLEER. Trimming left V 0 bases short and J 6 bases short, with 15 bases between. This CDR3 is built from 16 residues. CDR3 nucleotides: TGCGCCAGCAGCCAAGAGGAGGAGGTGTCGGCCAATGAGCAGTTCTTC. As protein: CASSQEEEVSANEQFF.

The V and J genes are TRBV11-3 and TRBJ2-7; D is possibly TRBD2 (6 bases). The CDR3 loop spans 12 amino acids. V lost 5 bases and J 6 bases, leaving 11 bases between the germline ends. Germline CDR1 and CDR2: SGHNT and YENEEA. The CDR3 nucleotides read TGTGCCAGCAGCCTCGGGGGACCCGAGCAGTACTTC. This codes for CASSLGGPEQYF.

The rearrangement joins TRBV27 to TRBJ2-7; TRBD2 aligns across 7 bases. CDR3 length: 13 residues. Per the germline V gene, CDR1 is MNHEY and CDR2 is SMNVEV (reference sequence). V dropped 5 bases and J dropped 5; count of bases not matched to a gene: 6. CDR3 nucleotide sequence: TGTGCCAGCAGTGGTAGACTAGCCCACGAGCAGTACTTC. As protein: CASSGRLAHEQYF.

The CDR3 DNA follows: TGTGCCAGCAGCTTAGGCCAGGGGCCTGGCTACGAGCAGTACTTC. It yields the protein CASSLGQGPGYEQYF. The J gene is TRBJ2-7, the V gene TRBV13, with a tentative D call TRBD1 (6 bases). Germline CDR1 PRHDT, CDR2 FYEKMQ (reference sequence). The CDR3 extends over 15 amino acids. Trimming took off 0 bases at V and 3 bases at J, with 12 bases between the two ends. The full variable domain, with the rest looked up from reference TRBV13 and TRBJ2-7, is AAGVIQSPRHLIKEKRETATLKCYPIPRHDTVYWYQQGPGQDPQFLISFYEKMQSDKGSIPDRFSAQQFSDYHSELNMSSLELGDSALYFCASSLGQGPGYEQYFGPGTRLTVT.

The chain combines TRBV28 with TRBJ2-1; 7 bases agree with TRBD2. The CDR3 totals 14 residues. Germline values: CDR1 MDHEN, CDR2 SYDVKM. Trimming removed 6 bases from V and 9 bases from J; junction bases left unmatched: 11. The CDR3 DNA reads as TGTGCCAGCAGGCCCGGGACTAAGTCCACTGAGCAGTTCTTC. Translating gives CASRPGTKSTEQFF.

This chain joins TRBV15 and TRBJ1-2; no clear D gene. The V gene's germline CDR1 is LNHNV and CDR2 YYDKDF (reference sequence). Between the trimmed V and J ends, which lost 0 bases and 2 bases, there was a span of 10 bases. The CDR3 has 15 residues. The CDR3 nucleotides read TGTGCCACCAGCAGAGATCAGGCTCCCAACTATGGCTACACCTTC. Its protein product is CATSRDQAPNYGYTF.

This chain links TRBV14 with TRBJ2-7; no definite D call. V lost 0 bases and J 4 bases, leaving 4 bases between the germline ends. The CDR3 consists of 12 residues. Germline CDR1 is SGHDN and CDR2 is FVKESK. In DNA, the CDR3 is TGTGCCAGCAGCCAAGATCCGTACGAGCAGTACTTC. This gives the protein CASSQDPYEQYF. The full variable domain, in which reference TRBV14 and TRBJ2-7 provide the parts outside the CDR3, is EAGVTQFPSHSVIEKGQTVTLRCDPISGHDNLYWYRRVMGKEIKFLLHFVKESKQDESGMPNNRFLAERTGGTYSTLKVQPAELEDSGVYFCASSQDPYEQYFGPGTRLTVT.

The table lists this clone with a few counts. The chain carries TRBV2 and TRBJ1-2; the match to TRBD1 covers 7 bases. The germline CDR1 and CDR2 sequences are SNHLY and FYNNEI. CDR3 length: 14 residues. Unmatched junction bases numbered 8, after V lost 2 bases and J lost 8 bases. The CDR3 DNA follows: TGTGCCAGCAGTGAATATCAGGGGGTAAAGGGCTACACCTTC. Translation gives CASSEYQGVKGYTF.

This chain uses TRBV28 with TRBJ1-2, with TRBD1 matching 9 bases. This CDR3 contains 15 residues. J gave up 4 bases and V 6 bases, and 9 bases lay outside the gene matches. The V gene's germline CDR1 is MDHEN and CDR2 SYDVKM. CDR3 sequence: CASSFTHRGLYGYTF. CDR3 coding DNA: TGTGCCAGCAGCTTTACTCACAGGGGGCTCTATGGCTACACCTTC.

This chain joins TRBV12-3 or TRBV12-4 and TRBJ2-3, with 7 bases identical to TRBD1. V shed 8 bases, J shed 11 bases, and the junction held 13 bases outside the gene matches. This CDR3 spans 13 amino acids. CDR3 DNA sequence: TGTGCCAGCGGACCACGAACACAGGGGAAGCAGTATTTT. It is translated as CASGPRTQGKQYF.

DNA for the CDR3: TGTGCCAGCAGCTTGGCTCCAGGGTCGAACACCGGGGAGCTGTTTTTT. It specifies CASSLAPGSNTGELFF. The rearrangement links TRBV5-4 to TRBJ2-2; TRBD1 is a possible D gene (5 bases). V was cut by 0 bases and J by 0 bases, with 9 bases left in between. The CDR3 is 16 residues long. The germline V gene encodes CDR1 SGHNT and CDR2 YYREEE (reference sequence).

The chain is built from TRBV11-2 and TRBJ1-1; 8 nucleotides agree with TRBD1. Per the germline V gene, CDR1 is SGHAT and CDR2 is FQNNGV. J lost 2 bases, V lost 5 bases, and 7 bases had no gene match. The CDR3 totals 15 residues. As DNA, the CDR3 is TGTGCCAGCAGCCCCGGACAGGGCTTAAACACTGAAGCTTTCTTT. Translated, it gives CASSPGQGLNTEAFF.

The V gene is TRBV14, the J gene TRBJ1-1, with 7 bases fitting TRBD1. V lost 3 bases, J lost 7 bases, and 8 bases stayed unmatched. This CDR3 contains 14 residues. Germline V lookup: CDR1 SGHDN, CDR2 FVKESK. For the CDR3, the DNA is TGTGCCAGCAGCCAGACAGGGTTAGGGGGTGAAGCTTTCTTT. Its protein is CASSQTGLGGEAFF.

The chain links TRBV5-1 to TRBJ2-7, with 10 bases identical to TRBD1. J was trimmed by 1 base and V by 0 bases; bases with no gene match: 1. From germline, CDR1 is SGHRS and CDR2 YFSETQ. This CDR3 spans 15 amino acids. The CDR3 protein is CASSLGTGGSYEQYF. The CDR3 DNA sequence: TGCGCCAGCAGCTTGGGGACAGGGGGGTCCTACGAGCAGTACTTC. The complete variable domain, with remaining parts taken from reference TRBV5-1 and TRBJ2-7, reads KAGVTQTPRYLIKTRGQQVTLSCSPISGHRSVSWYQQTPGQGLQFLFEYFSETQRNKGNFPGRFSGRQFSNSRSEMNVSTLELGDSALYLCASSLGTGGSYEQYFGPGTRLTVT.

This clone was picked up one time. V gene TRBV5-1 combines with J gene TRBJ2-7; 7 bases align to TRBD2. CDR1 is SGHRS and CDR2 is YFSETQ in the germline V gene. Trimming at V came to 7 bases and at J to 0 bases, leaving 4 bases not matched to a gene. The CDR3 totals 13 residues. The CDR3 is CASGLAGSYEQYF. CDR3 in DNA: TGCGCCAGCGGGTTAGCGGGCTCCTACGAGCAGTACTTC.

This chain uses TRBV24-1 with TRBJ1-4; D not resolved. This CDR3 comprises 13 residues. Germline V gives CDR1 KGHDR, CDR2 SFDVKD. V was pared by 0 bases and J by 8 bases, with 6 bases between. The CDR3 loop is CATSDLAGEKLFF. CDR3 bases: TGTGCCACCAGTGATTTGGCAGGAGAAAAACTGTTTTTT.

This chain links TRBV4-1 with TRBJ1-6; possibly TRBD1 for D (6 bases). From germline, CDR1 is MGHRA and CDR2 YSYEKL. V was cut by 0 bases and J by 10 bases, with 10 bases left in between. The CDR3 is 14 amino acids. The CDR3 coding sequence is TGCGCCAGCAGCCAAGATAACCAGGGGTCACCCCTCCACTTT. Protein product: CASSQDNQGSPLHF.